This TCR beta chain was identified in a study of cytomegalovirus exposure and HLA in healthy donors. Study-wide points: In a later analysis, most CMV-associated TCR beta chains appeared HLA-restricted. Later analysis identified several of the most significant clusters that appeared linked to common viral pathogens.

The PCR employed 60 Vbeta primers together with 13 Jbeta primers. Using immunoSEQ multiplex PCR, the repertoire was profiled, and TCRdb retains in-frame clones only, with some absent. The sample consists of 180,000 or so clones, 82% of them appearing once. The count of this clone is one. Antigen unknown. The clonotype was recovered from a man between 35 and 55 years old in good health and CMV-seronegative. Sequences were obtained from PBMCs.

DNA for the CDR3: TGTGCCAGCAGCGCGAGCGGGAATGAGCAGTTCTTC. It translates to CASSASGNEQFF. J is TRBJ2-1 and V is TRBV5-4; possibly TRBD2 for D (6 bases). CDR3 length: 12 amino acids. The germline V gene encodes CDR1 SGHNT and CDR2 YYREEE (reference sequence). V was pared by 4 bases and J by 7 bases, with 9 bases between. Full variable domain (outside the CDR3, taken from reference TRBV5-4 and TRBJ2-1): ETGVTQSPTHLIKTRGQQVTLRCSSQSGHNTVSWYQQALGQGPQFIFQYYREEENGRGNFPPRFSGLQFPNYSSELNVNALELDDSALYLCASSASGNEQFFGPGTRLTVL.